This entry is about one T cell receptor beta chain. Its antigen is currently unknown. The data originate from a study of cytomegalovirus exposure and HLA in healthy donors. Findings of the study overall: Both high specificity and high sensitivity reportedly marked the classifier's diagnosis of cytomegalovirus status. Under in vitro conditions, a few CMV-associated chains were confirmed as specific for CMV antigens.

Use of 60 Vbeta and 13 Jbeta primers characterized the PCR. Measured with immunoSEQ multiplex PCR; TCRdb has only the in-frame clones, and not every one. The table includes about 190,000 clones, 85% to 90% detected once. The CDR3 sequence is 11 residues long. The sequenced sample consisted of PBMCs. This TCR derives from a man aged 30 to 45 in good health and CMV-seronegative. The genes are TRBV21-1 and TRBJ2-7; the D segment call TRBD2 is taken from the table without a DNA check. TRBV21-1 is reported as a pseudogene. CDR3 in DNA: TGTGCCAGCAGCCTCTCCTACGAGCAGTACTTC. It translates to CASSLSYEQYF.